The source of this T cell receptor (beta chain) is a study of cytomegalovirus exposure and HLA in healthy donors. In germline, CDR1 is GTSNPN, CDR2 SVGIG (reference sequence). The CDR3 consists of 15 residues. The V end was cut by 8 bases, the J end by 0 bases, with 17 bases between. PCR employed 60 Vbeta and 13 Jbeta primers. The data were produced by immunoSEQ multiplex PCR, yet TCRdb's version contains in-frame clones alone and is incomplete. In the table there are fewer than 75,000 clones, 83% of which are singletons. The V call is TRBV30, the J call TRBJ2-1; unclear D gene. The sequence derives from a man in his thirties or forties in good health and CMV-seronegative. Sequencing was carried out using PBMCs. The CDR3 here is CAGNPRSSSYNEQFF. CDR3 DNA sequence: TGTGCCGGGAACCCTCGATCTAGCTCCTACAATGAGCAGTTCTTC.